The TCR beta chain described here comes from a study of OX40 agonist ivuxolimab in advanced cancers. This CDR3 region has 17 residues. The ends lost 5 bases at V and 2 bases at J; junction bases unmatched: 9. Germline CDR1 is SEHNR and CDR2 is FQNEAQ (reference sequence). The protocol was immunoSEQ multiplex PCR, while the TCRdb copy is restricted to in-frame clones and leaves out a portion. This table has tens of thousands of clones, 80% appearing once. General study findings and limits: Expanded clones were, on average, more numerous among CD8+ T cells than CD4+. At doses 0.1 to 3.0 mg/kg, CD4+ and CD8+ clones expanded.

In regard to this clone: Its target is unknown.

The sequence was obtained from an adult with an advanced solid tumor such as melanoma, head and neck, liver or kidney cancer. Source: CD4+ or CD8+ T cells sorted from blood, taken in a trial of the OX40 agonist ivuxolimab. The V call is TRBV7-9, the J call TRBJ2-3, with 11 bases fitting TRBD1. The CDR3 bases are TGTGCCAGCAGCCCCTTACTCGGACAGGGGGCCACAGATACGCAGTATTTT. It codes for CASSPLLGQGATDTQYF.